The 25 T cell receptor beta chains listed next were all sequenced from one sample in a study of cytotoxic CD8 clonotypes in ibrutinib-treated CLL. TCRdb's table, derived via immunoSEQ multiplex PCR, lists solely in-frame clones and lacks some. Among approximately 130,000 clones, approximately 81% were seen once, and the ten largest hold about 3.3%. This specimen consisted of PBMCs, obtained after 24 months of ibrutinib treatment. These receptors originate from a human donor with chronic lymphocytic leukemia.

The J gene is TRBJ2-2, the V gene TRBV18; no reliable D call. This CDR3 region has 17 residues. Germline loops: CDR1 KGHSH, CDR2 LQKENI. V lost 6 bases, J lost 6 bases, and 23 bases lay in between. CDR3 protein: CASSPYSLQWSAGELFF. CDR3 DNA sequence: TGTGCCAGCTCCCCTTACTCCCTCCAATGGAGTGCCGGGGAGCTGTTTTTT.

V and J are TRBV19 and TRBJ2-7; D is unresolved. The germline V and J ends were trimmed by 3 bases and 4 bases, with 4 bases remaining between them. In germline, CDR1 is LNHDA, CDR2 SQIVND (reference sequence). This CDR3 is built from 11 residues. The CDR3 region is CASSMGYEQYF. CDR3 nucleotide sequence: TGTGCCAGTAGTATGGGATACGAGCAGTACTTC.

This chain uses TRBV7-9 with TRBJ1-1; 8 bases fit TRBD1. This CDR3 comprises 16 residues. The germline gives CDR1 SEHNR, CDR2 FQNEAQ (reference sequence). Germline trimming cut 2 bases from V and 4 bases from J; bases unmatched to any gene: 9. CDR3: CASSLIRTGMGTEAFF. The CDR3 nucleotides are TGTGCCAGCAGCTTAATACGGACAGGGATGGGCACTGAAGCTTTCTTT.

The chain uses TRBV28 and TRBJ1-5, with D tentatively TRBD1 (6 bases). The germline V gene has CDR1 MDHEN and CDR2 SYDVKM. V was clipped by 11 bases and J by 0 bases, with 17 bases between them. The length of the CDR3 is 15 residues. The CDR3 region is CAALGTGSSNQPQHF. The CDR3, as DNA: TGTGCCGCTTTGGGAACAGGGTCTAGCAATCAGCCCCAGCATTTT. The full variable domain, with the rest looked up from reference TRBV28 and TRBJ1-5, is DVKVTQSSRYLVKRTGEKVFLECVQDMDHENMFWYRQDPGLGLRLIYFSYDVKMKEKGDIPEGYSVSREKKERFSLILESASTNQTSMYLCAALGTGSSNQPQHFGDGTRLSIL.

The V and J genes are TRBV5-1 and TRBJ2-5, with TRBD2 matching over 12 bases. The junction had 2 bases not matched to a gene; V was cut back by 5 bases and J by 3 bases. Germline values: CDR1 SGHRS, CDR2 YFSETQ. This CDR3 is built from 14 residues. CDR3 DNA: TGCGCCAGCAGTTCTAGCGGGGGGGAAGAGACCCAGTACTTC. This gives the protein CASSSSGGEETQYF.

This sequence joins TRBV6-1 and TRBJ1-1, with D uncertain. V lost 2 bases, J lost 2 bases, and 18 bases lay in between. Germline values: CDR1 MNHNS, CDR2 SASEGT. CDR3 length: 17 amino acids. Here the CDR3 reads CASSERHSRSFNTEAFF. CDR3 nucleotides: TGTGCCAGCAGTGAAAGACACTCCAGGTCCTTTAACACTGAAGCTTTCTTT.

The chain carries TRBV7-2 and TRBJ2-1, with D tentatively TRBD1 (5 bases). This CDR3 region has 15 residues. V was shortened by 10 bases and J by 3 bases, with 19 bases between the two germline ends. Germline CDR1 and CDR2: SGHTA and FQGNSA. CDR3 sequence: CATSGWGTLYNEQFF. The CDR3 DNA sequence: TGTGCCACCTCAGGGTGGGGTACCCTCTACAATGAGCAGTTCTTC.

The chain has TRBV30 and TRBJ2-5; D is unclear. Germline V CDR1 and CDR2: GTSNPN, SVGIG (reference sequence). Trimming took 0 bases from V and 2 from J, leaving 7 bases between them. The CDR3 length is 13 residues. The CDR3 DNA is TGTGCCTGGAGTGTCCAGCCTCAAGAGACCCAGTACTTC. Protein product: CAWSVQPQETQYF.

This clone was seen a few times. The V and J genes are TRBV5-4 and TRBJ1-2; D ambiguous. The length of the CDR3 is 14 residues. Trimming stripped 0 bases from V and 0 bases from J, with 6 bases between. Germline-derived CDR1 and CDR2 are SGHNT and YYREEE (reference sequence). The CDR3 DNA reads TGTGCCAGCAGCTTGGTTGGAACTAACTATGGCTACACCTTC. Translation: CASSLVGTNYGYTF. Using reference TRBV5-4 and TRBJ1-2 for the parts outside the CDR3, the full variable domain is ETGVTQSPTHLIKTRGQQVTLRCSSQSGHNTVSWYQQALGQGPQFIFQYYREEENGRGNFPPRFSGLQFPNYSSELNVNALELDDSALYLCASSLVGTNYGYTFGSGTRLTVV.

The J gene is TRBJ1-4, the V gene TRBV28; TRBD1 is a possible D gene (5 bases). Looked up from germline, CDR1 is MDHEN and CDR2 is SYDVKM. V lost 6 bases, J lost 6 bases, and 20 bases lay in between. The CDR3 extends over 16 amino acids. The CDR3 reads CASSFTGLGLYEKLFF. The CDR3 bases are TGTGCCAGCAGCTTTACGGGGCTTGGGCTTTATGAAAAACTGTTTTTT.

V and J are TRBV6-5 and TRBJ1-6; TRBD1 matches at 10 bases. After removal of 2 bases from V and 10 bases from J, the junction contained 5 bases not matched to a gene. Germline V gene sequence: CDR1 MNHEY, CDR2 SVGAGI. CDR3 length: 15 residues. The CDR3 coding sequence is TGTGCCAGCAGTTACGGGACAGGGGTGGGATCACCCCTCCACTTT. This encodes CASSYGTGVGSPLHF.

The rearrangement links TRBV7-2 to TRBJ1-2; D is uncertain. The ends were cut back, 0 bases at V and 7 bases at J, with 9 bases in the middle. Germline V lookup: CDR1 SGHTA, CDR2 FQGNSA. The CDR3 is 13 residues long. For the CDR3, the DNA is TGTGCCAGCAGCTTAGCAGGGTCGGGTGGCTACACCTTC. It translates to CASSLAGSGGYTF.

This chain links TRBV6-6 with TRBJ2-7, with a possible D match to TRBD1 (5 bases). The germline CDR1 and CDR2 sequences are MNHNY and SVGAGI (reference sequence). The CDR3 length is 14 residues. V was pared by 3 bases and J by 4 bases, with 13 bases between. As DNA, the CDR3 is TGTGCCAGCAGTTATGGGTCAGGGCGGTACGAGCAGTACTTC. This sequence encodes CASSYGSGRYEQYF.

In this sample, this clone turned up once. V is TRBV7-2 and J is TRBJ2-1; 9 bases agree with TRBD1. J was trimmed by 4 bases and V by 5 bases; bases with no gene match: 3. Germline assignment: CDR1 SGHTA and CDR2 FQGNSA. CDR3 length: 14 residues. CDR3 DNA sequence: TGTGCCAGCAGCCGGGACAGGGCATACAATGAGCAGTTCTTC. It translates to CASSRDRAYNEQFF. The full variable domain, in which reference TRBV7-2 and TRBJ2-1 provide the parts outside the CDR3, is GAGVSQSPSNKVTEKGKDVELRCDPISGHTALYWYRQSLGQGLEFLIYFQGNSAPDKSGLPSDRFSAERTGGSVSTLTIQRTQQEDSAVYLCASSRDRAYNEQFFGPGTRLTVL.

This sequence joins TRBV5-1 and TRBJ1-5, with 7 bases that match TRBD1. The trim removed 4 bases at V and 7 bases at J, leaving 8 bases unmatched. Germline CDR1 is SGHRS and CDR2 is YFSETQ. The CDR3 contains 14 residues. For the CDR3, the DNA is TGCGCCAGCAGCCCGACAGGGTCTAGGCAGCCCCAGCATTTT. Protein product: CASSPTGSRQPQHF.

Here the CDR3 DNA reads TGTGCCAGCAGTTACCAGGGGGCAAACTACGAGCAGTACTTC. Its protein is CASSYQGANYEQYF. The rearrangement uses TRBV6-6 and TRBJ2-7; 8 bases fit TRBD1. The CDR3 contains 14 residues. The V gene end was trimmed by 2 bases and the J gene end by 3 bases; junction bases not matched to a gene: 3. Germline CDR1 reads MNHNY; CDR2 reads SVGAGI (reference sequence).

This chain links TRBV5-1 with TRBJ2-7, with D unclear. In germline, CDR1 is SGHRS, CDR2 YFSETQ. Trimming cost V 0 bases and J 2 bases, with 9 bases left between them. The CDR3 covers 14 residues. CDR3 in DNA: TGCGCCAGCAGCTTGGACAGAGCCACCTACGAGCAGTACTTC. This gives the protein CASSLDRATYEQYF.

This rearrangement joins TRBV6-6 to TRBJ1-2; no clear D gene. The germline V gene has CDR1 MNHNY and CDR2 SVGAGI (reference sequence). CDR3 length equals 12 residues. V shed 5 bases and J shed 1 base, with 5 bases lying between them. This chain's CDR3 is CASSPSNYGYTF. The CDR3 DNA follows: TGTGCCAGCAGTCCAAGTAACTATGGCTACACCTTC.

This chain's CDR3 is CASSSSRWGGSIEAFF. CDR3 coding DNA: TGTGCCAGCAGCTCTAGCAGGTGGGGGGGCAGTATTGAAGCTTTCTTT. The genes are TRBV11-2 and TRBJ1-1, with D possibly being TRBD1 (6 bases). The length of the CDR3 is 16 residues. Germline CDR1 reads SGHAT; CDR2 reads FQNNGV. Trimming removed 4 bases at V and 7 bases at J, with 22 bases between.

This clone was found a few times. The V and J genes are TRBV28 and TRBJ1-5, with TRBD1 as a possible D gene (6 bases). Trimming removed 2 bases from V and 5 bases from J, with 10 bases in between. This CDR3 region has 14 residues. The germline V gene encodes CDR1 MDHEN and CDR2 SYDVKM. Written as DNA, the CDR3 is TGTGCCAGCAGTTTACAGGGGACCCATCAGCCCCAGCATTTT. Amino acid sequence: CASSLQGTHQPQHF.

The chain is built from TRBV7-2 and TRBJ2-5; TRBD2 aligns across 8 bases. The CDR3 extends over 15 amino acids. V dropped 6 bases and J dropped 6; count of bases not matched to a gene: 12. CDR1 is SGHTA, CDR2 FQGNSA, per germline. This chain's CDR3 is CASSYLGGAGQTQYF. DNA for the CDR3: TGTGCCAGCAGTTACCTCGGGGGGGCCGGGCAGACCCAGTACTTC.

The V call is TRBV2, the J call TRBJ2-3; a weak D match, TRBD1 (6 bases). V lost 6 bases, J lost 6 bases, and 19 bases lay in between. This CDR3 has 15 amino acids. Germline V gene sequence: CDR1 SNHLY, CDR2 FYNNEI. This chain's CDR3 is CASSTSRDTSDTQYF. CDR3 nucleotide sequence: TGTGCCAGCAGCACAAGCAGGGACACATCGGATACGCAGTATTTT.

The rearrangement joins TRBV5-1 to TRBJ1-6, with D maybe TRBD1 (6 bases). The CDR3 runs 14 residues. Deletions cut 4 bases from V and 13 bases from J, with 18 bases between. CDR1 and CDR2 from the germline V gene are SGHRS and YFSETQ. The CDR3 here is CASSPGTRVWPLHF. CDR3 coding DNA: TGCGCCAGCAGCCCCGGGACAAGGGTATGGCCCCTCCACTTT.

The CDR3 reads CASRETADYSSGANVLTF. The CDR3 nucleotides read TGCGCCAGCAGAGAGACAGCCGATTACAGCTCTGGGGCCAACGTCCTGACTTTC. The chain uses TRBV10-2 and TRBJ2-6, with a weak D call TRBD1 (5 bases). CDR1 and CDR2 from the germline V gene are WSHSY and SAAADI. This CDR3 is built from 18 residues. Deletions cut 6 bases from V and 0 bases from J, with 18 bases between.

The genes are TRBV5-4 and TRBJ2-6, with TRBD1 identical over 8 bases. J lost 0 bases, V lost 2 bases, and 4 bases had no gene match. Germline CDR1 is SGHNT and CDR2 is YYREEE (reference sequence). CDR3 length: 17 residues. DNA of the CDR3: TGTGCCAGCAGCTTAGGACAGGGCTTCTCTGGGGCCAACGTCCTGACTTTC. Translation: CASSLGQGFSGANVLTF.